The present entry profiles one TCR beta chain with its context. Its antigen has not been determined. Per-base qualities were not stored, and no clone one base away is much larger. The sample comes from a study of blood T cell repertoires in COVID-19 (dated by TCRdb to about 2020). Concerning the study at large: Samples from collaborators originated in the United States, Italy and Spain and spanned both the acute and convalescent phases of COVID-19. The dataset comprised deeply sampled blood TCRbeta repertoires from subjects exposed to, actively infected with, or recovered from COVID-19. The material from the prospective study consisted of cDNA or gDNA derived from T cells, B-cell-depleted T cells, or PBMCs. Samples came from the ongoing ImmuneRACE study (first 160 participants) plus 1,254 subjects from 6 global collaborators. Nearly every sample came with metadata listing a de-identified subject ID, COVID-19 status, age in years and sex. The repertoires were released in a freely available public database meant as a resource for research on the immune response to SARS-CoV-2. Where available, HLA class I and class II types were obtained from metadata supplied by the sample provider rather than from assay-based typing.

For this chain, trimming is 6 bases at the V end and 7 bases at the J end, and the number of junction bases without a gene match is 8. The CDR3, cysteine through phenylalanine, is 13 amino acids long. CDR3 DNA only is kept here, 39 bases in frame from base 1. The germline V gene (reference sequence) yields MNHEY for CDR1 and SMNVEV for CDR2. Each collaborating institution followed its own protocols to collect whole blood in K2EDTA tubes. Collaborator samples were shipped for TCRbeta analysis as frozen whole blood, isolated PBMCs, or DNA extracted from either sample type. TCRbeta CDR3 regions were amplified from genomic DNA by means of the immunoSEQ Assay, a bias-controlled multiplex PCR. The published analysis was carried out like this. The number of nucleated cells in each sample was estimated by amplification of reference gene primers within the assay. Sequence reads were collapsed and filtered to measure the absolute abundance of every unique TCRbeta CDR3 rearrangement. For each sample, productive Simpson clonality was calculated by taking the square root of Simpson's diversity index across productive rearrangements. Imported from immuneACCESS, the table was reduced by TCRdb to in-frame sequences with V and J called. These copies leave out some clones; in studies compared against another copy, an unresolved V gene accounts for under half, and the cause of the remainder is not known. The V and J calls and clone size come from that table; D and trimming were worked out from the DNA. This sample comprises just over 90,000 clones, about 88% of them detected only once. Around 20% of the sample is taken by the ten largest.

Broader findings and caveats from the paper: The amount of clinical and demographic metadata varied by source and participant and was provided uncurated.

The sample was peripheral blood. The V and J genes are TRBV27 and TRBJ1-2; the junction holds 7 bases that match TRBD1. The receptor comes from a woman older than 75 with acute or convalescent COVID-19. The sequenced DNA is TGTGCCAGCAGGCTGACAGGGACGGGTGGCTACACCTTC. Translated, it gives CASRLTGTGGYTF.